This T cell receptor beta chain was obtained from a study of regulatory T cells in long-lasting Graves disease (dated by TCRdb to the early 2020s). General notes on the study: Persistent Graves' disease was defined as antithyroid drug treatment for over 5 years with persistently positive TSH receptor autoantibodies. The study was registered as a clinical trial and conducted in China. Antithyroid drugs had been taken for 8.5 to 11 years on average by persistent Graves' disease patients in the clinical cohort. Peripheral blood TCR sequencing and RNA sequencing compared persistent Graves' disease patients with newly diagnosed Graves' disease patients. A total of 35 or so samples underwent TCR sequencing: around 13 from persistent and about 20 from newly diagnosed Graves' disease patients. The paper's findings and limits, for the study overall: The authors acknowledged the small sample size as a limitation that may reduce accuracy. A larger number of public clonotypes was shared among persistent patients (over 2,500) than among newly diagnosed patients (approximately 1,000). Persistent Graves' disease patients showed lower TCR Shannon entropy and fewer highly expanded clones than newly diagnosed patients, suggesting clonal expansion. Persistent disease showed preferential use of TRBV28, TRBJ1-2 and TRBJ2-5, whereas newly diagnosed disease favored TRBV20-1 and TRBJ2-1. Sequencing and analysis were limited to the TCR beta chain. The study examined only peripheral blood because the primary lesion, thyroid tissue, could not be accessed.

The sample's time point label, decoded: persistent/refractory GD, antithyroid drugs over 5 years with positive TRAb. For both TCR sequencing and RNA sequencing, RNA was extracted from PBMCs in TRIzol. The diagnosis of Graves' disease followed American Thyroid Association guidelines. Patients were recruited from an endocrinology department in Xi'an, China. From each patient, roughly 9 milliliters of peripheral blood was collected into an EDTA anticoagulant tube. Ficoll Paque Plus density gradient separation was used to isolate PBMCs, and no further T cell sorting was performed. An Agilent 2100 Bioanalyzer and agarose gel were used to check RNA quality, while a NanoDrop 2000 measured RNA concentration. To prepare the library, multiplex PCR was applied. The instrument was an Illumina HiSeq 4000. To build TCR beta libraries, CDR3 regions were amplified by Arm-PCR using iRepertoire HTBI primers. Before sequencing, the PCR products underwent gel purification. The source study handled its data this way. A total of roughly 67 TRBV and 14 TRBJ segments were identified across samples and were used for gene usage analysis of CDR3 amino acid clonotypes. Filtered high-quality paired reads were merged into contigs using COPE and FqMerger. BLAST was used to align contigs to the IMGT TRBV, TRBD and TRBJ reference genes, and CDR3 was defined following IMGT. Any clonotype with a frequency above 0.1% was counted as a highly expanded clone. Repertoire diversity was measured by Shannon entropy, and V-J evenness by the Gini coefficient. A clonotype was considered public if more than one individual shared it. TCRdb redid the processing of the public reads, applying fastp at Q25 and MiXCR, and retained in-frame beta chains. Under each unique CDR3 protein, matching rows form one entry showing the most common genes and DNA. The V and J calls shown here were made by TCRdb, not taken from the authors' results. For this sample the table gives about 290,000 distinct CDR3 sequences, of which under 25% were detected only once. The ten largest clones represent approximately 60% of the sample.

This clonotype has a count of ten or more. Its specific antigen is unknown. It has no much larger one-base neighbor in the sample; base qualities were not kept. Taken from the germline V gene, the CDR1 and CDR2 loops are MNHNS and SASEGT. V lost 10 bases and J lost 5 bases; the stretch between them is 17 bases long. The CDR3 starts with the cysteine, ends with the phenylalanine, and has 13 residues. The sequence is cut down to CDR3 DNA, 39 bases in frame from base 1. The source is a female donor with Graves disease. This sample comprised peripheral blood mononuclear cells (PBMCs), obtained when the disease was refractory, from a patient treated with antithyroid drugs. The chain uses TRBV6-1 and TRBJ2-5; the D segment could be TRBD2, given 5 matching bases. The CDR3 protein sequence reads: CATTDPPGETQYF. The DNA sequence is as follows: TGTGCCACGACCGACCCACCGGGGGAGACCCAGTACTTC.